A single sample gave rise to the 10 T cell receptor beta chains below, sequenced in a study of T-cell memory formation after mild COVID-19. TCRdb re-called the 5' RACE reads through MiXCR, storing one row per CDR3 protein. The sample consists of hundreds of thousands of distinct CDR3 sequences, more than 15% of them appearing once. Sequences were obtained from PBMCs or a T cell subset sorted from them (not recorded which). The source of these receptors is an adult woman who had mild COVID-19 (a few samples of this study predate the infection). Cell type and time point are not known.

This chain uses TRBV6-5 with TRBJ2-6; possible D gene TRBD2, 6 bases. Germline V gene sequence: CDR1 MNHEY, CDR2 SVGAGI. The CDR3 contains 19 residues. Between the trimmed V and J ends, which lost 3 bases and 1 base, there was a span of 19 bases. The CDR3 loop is CASSYTGNGRRSGANVLTF. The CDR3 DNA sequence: TGTGCCAGCAGTTATACTGGGAATGGGAGGAGGTCTGGGGCCAACGTCCTGACTTTC.

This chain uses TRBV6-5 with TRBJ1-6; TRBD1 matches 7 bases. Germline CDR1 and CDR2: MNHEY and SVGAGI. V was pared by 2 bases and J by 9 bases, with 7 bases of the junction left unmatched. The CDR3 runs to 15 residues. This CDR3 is CASSYEAGGGSPLHF. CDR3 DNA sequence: TGTGCCAGCAGTTACGAGGCAGGGGGAGGTTCACCCCTCCACTTT.

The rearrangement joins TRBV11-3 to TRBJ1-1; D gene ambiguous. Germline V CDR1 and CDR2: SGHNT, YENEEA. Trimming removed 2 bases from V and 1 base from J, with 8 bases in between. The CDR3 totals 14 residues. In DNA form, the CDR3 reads TGTGCCAGCAGCTTAACGTATGGGAACACTGAAGCTTTCTTT. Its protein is CASSLTYGNTEAFF.

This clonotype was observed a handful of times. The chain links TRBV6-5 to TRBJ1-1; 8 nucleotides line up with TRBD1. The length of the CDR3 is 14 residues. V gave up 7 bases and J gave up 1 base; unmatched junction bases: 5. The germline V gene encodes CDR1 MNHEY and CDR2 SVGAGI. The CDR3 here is CASTQGAGNTEAFF. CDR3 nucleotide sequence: TGTGCCAGCACTCAGGGGGCCGGGAACACTGAAGCTTTCTTT.

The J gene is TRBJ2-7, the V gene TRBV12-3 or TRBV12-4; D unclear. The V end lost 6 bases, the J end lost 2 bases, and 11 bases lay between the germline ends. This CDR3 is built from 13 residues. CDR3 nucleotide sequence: TGTGCCAGCAGCATCACAAGCACCTACGAGCAGTACTTC. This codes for CASSITSTYEQYF.

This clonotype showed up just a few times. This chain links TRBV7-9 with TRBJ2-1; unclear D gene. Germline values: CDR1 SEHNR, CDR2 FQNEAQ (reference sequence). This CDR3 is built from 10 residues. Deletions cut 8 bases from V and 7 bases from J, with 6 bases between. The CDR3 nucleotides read TGTGCCAGCTATGCGAATGAGCAGTTCTTC. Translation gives CASYANEQFF. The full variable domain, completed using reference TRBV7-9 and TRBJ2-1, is DTGVSQNPRHKITKRGQNVTFRCDPISEHNRLYWYRQTLGQGPEFLTYFQNEAQLEKSRLLSDRFSAERPKGSFSTLEIQRTEQGDSAMYLCASYANEQFFGPGTRLTVL.

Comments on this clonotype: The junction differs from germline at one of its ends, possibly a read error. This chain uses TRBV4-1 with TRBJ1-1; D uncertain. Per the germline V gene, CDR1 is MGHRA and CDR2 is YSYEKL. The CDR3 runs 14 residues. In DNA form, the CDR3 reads TGCGCCAGCAGCCAAGACGGCCTGAACGCTGAAGCTTTCTTT. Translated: CASSQDGLNAEAFF.

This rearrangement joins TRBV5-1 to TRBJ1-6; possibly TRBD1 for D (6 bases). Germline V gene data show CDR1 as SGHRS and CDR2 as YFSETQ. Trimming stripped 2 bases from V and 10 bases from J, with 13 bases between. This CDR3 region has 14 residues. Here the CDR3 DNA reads TGCGCCAGCAGCTTTTCAAGGGGGGACTCACCCCTCCACTTT. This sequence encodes CASSFSRGDSPLHF.

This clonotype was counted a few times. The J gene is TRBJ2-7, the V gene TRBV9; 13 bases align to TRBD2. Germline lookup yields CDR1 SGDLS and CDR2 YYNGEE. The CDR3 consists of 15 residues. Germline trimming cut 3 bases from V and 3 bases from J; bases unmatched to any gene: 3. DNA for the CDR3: TGTGCCAGCAGCGCAGGGACTAGCGGGATCTACGAGCAGTACTTC. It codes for CASSAGTSGIYEQYF.

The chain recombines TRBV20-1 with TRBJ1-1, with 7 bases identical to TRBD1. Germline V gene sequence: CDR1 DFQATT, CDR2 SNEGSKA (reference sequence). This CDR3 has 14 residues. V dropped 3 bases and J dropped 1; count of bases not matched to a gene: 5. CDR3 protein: CSARGDSRNTEAFF. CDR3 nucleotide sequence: TGCAGTGCTAGGGGGGACAGCAGGAACACTGAAGCTTTCTTT.